This T cell receptor beta chain was found in a study of T cell changes during pregnancy in multiple sclerosis (dated by TCRdb to the late 2010s). In terms of the full investigation: The study examined how the T cell repertoire changed over the course of pregnancy in women with multiple sclerosis.

The germline V gene provides CDR1 SQVTM and CDR2 ANQGSEA. V lost 7 bases and J lost 9 bases; the stretch between them is 22 bases long. The CDR3 holds 15 amino acids from the cysteine to the phenylalanine. Only CDR3 DNA remains: 45 bases, in frame from the first base. As regards this clone: No antigen is known for it. Per-base qualities were not stored, and no clone one base away is much larger.

Library creation used the immunoSEQ multiplex PCR assay. Drawn from immuneACCESS, this table holds only the in-frame rearrangements with V and J called that TCRdb kept. Clones are partly lost; checked studies trace under half to an unresolved V gene and leave the rest unexplained. The sample yields over 60,000 clones; 91% were counted once. The ten largest account for around 0.64% of the sample. The chain is made from TRBV29-1 and TRBJ1-6; TRBD1 is a possible D gene, resting on 6 matching bases. This receptor was taken from a female donor in good health, enrolled as a control in a pregnancy study. This sample comprised peripheral blood, obtained in the third trimester of pregnancy. The CDR3 region: CSARFKGVSGSPLHF. The DNA reads TGCAGCGCCCGATTCAAGGGGGTTTCAGGTTCACCCCTCCACTTT.